This T cell receptor (beta chain) is from a study of sequential checkpoint blockade in melanoma. Across the study: Randomization was 1:1 between first-line nivolumab→ipilimumab and ipilimumab→nivolumab.

The CDR3 sequence is 14 residues long. CDR1 is MNHNS and CDR2 is SASEGT in the germline V gene. Trimming took 5 bases from V and 1 from J, leaving 9 bases between them. Data came from immunoSEQ multiplex PCR; TCRdb stores just in-frame clones and leaves some out. Seen here are approximately 29,000 clones, approximately 83% observed once, and the top ten hold 17%. Treatment meaning: randomized to nivolumab then ipilimumab (arm A) or the reverse (arm B). None of the patients previously received DNA-damaging chemotherapy. Sorted cells were live CD3+CD8+, lacking CD19 and CD56, from PBMCs. The source material was CD8+ T cells sorted from blood (inferred from file names), sampled from a patient given nivolumab and ipilimumab in sequence. The source is a human donor with melanoma. The genes are TRBV6-1 and TRBJ1-5, with no clear D. The CDR3 loop reads CASSLRASNQPQHF. The CDR3 bases are TGTGCCAGCAGTCTGAGGGCCAGCAATCAGCCCCAGCATTTT.